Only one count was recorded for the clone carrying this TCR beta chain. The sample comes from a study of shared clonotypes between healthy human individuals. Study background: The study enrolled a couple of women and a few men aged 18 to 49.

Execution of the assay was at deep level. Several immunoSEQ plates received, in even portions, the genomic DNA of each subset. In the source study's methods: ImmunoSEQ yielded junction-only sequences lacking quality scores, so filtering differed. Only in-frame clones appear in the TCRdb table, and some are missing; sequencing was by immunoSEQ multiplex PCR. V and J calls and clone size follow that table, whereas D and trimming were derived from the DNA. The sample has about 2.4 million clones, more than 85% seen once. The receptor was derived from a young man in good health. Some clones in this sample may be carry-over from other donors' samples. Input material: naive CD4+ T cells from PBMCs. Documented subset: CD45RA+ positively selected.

CDR3 sequence (DNA): TGCAGCGTTGGGGGCCAGTTACGGGCAGAGACCCAGTACTTC. This sequence encodes CSVGGQLRAETQYF. V is TRBV29-1 and J is TRBJ2-5, with D perhaps matching TRBD1 (5 bases). This CDR3 is built from 14 residues. From germline, CDR1 is SQVTM and CDR2 ANQGSEA. Deletions cut 4 bases from V and 4 bases from J, with 16 bases between.